What follows are 29 T cell receptor beta chains derived from one specimen sequenced in a study of blood T cell repertoires in COVID-19 (dated by TCRdb to 2020 to 2021). Library preparation was by the immunoSEQ multiplex PCR assay. Imported from immuneACCESS, the table was reduced by TCRdb to in-frame sequences with V and J called. These copies leave out some clones; in studies compared against another copy, an unresolved V gene accounts for under half, and the cause of the remainder is not known. The sample includes more than 150,000 clones, with 80% to 85% observed a single time. Of the sample, approximately 13% is held by the ten largest clones. Material for sequencing was PBMCs or T cells enriched from blood (not recorded which). The receptors shown here come from a woman aged 55 to 70 who had recovered from COVID-19.

This chain uses TRBV28 with TRBJ2-2; D possibly corresponds to TRBD1 (5 bases). The ends were cut back, 7 bases at V and 2 bases at J, with 14 bases in the middle. This CDR3 contains 15 residues. The germline gives CDR1 MDHEN, CDR2 SYDVKM. CDR3 sequence: CASIRGGANTGELFF. Here the CDR3 DNA reads TGTGCCAGCATAAGGGGTGGGGCAAACACCGGGGAGCTGTTTTTT.

The genes are TRBV28 and TRBJ2-2, with 7 bases fitting TRBD1. CDR1 is MDHEN and CDR2 is SYDVKM in the germline V gene. Germline trimming cut 2 bases from V and 9 bases from J; bases unmatched to any gene: 6. The CDR3 spans 14 residues. The CDR3 coding sequence is TGTGCCAGCAGTTTAGTACAGGGGTGGAGGGAGCTGTTTTTT. This encodes CASSLVQGWRELFF.

This sequence joins TRBV19 and TRBJ2-7; D perhaps matches TRBD2 (6 bases). The V gene lost 1 base and the J gene lost 3 bases, with 10 bases spanning the gap. There are 14 residues in the CDR3. CDR1 is LNHDA, CDR2 SQIVND, per germline (reference sequence). The CDR3 DNA is TGTGCCAGTAGTATAGGGCCGGGGGTCTACGAGCAGTACTTC. This encodes CASSIGPGVYEQYF.

The rearrangement links TRBV4-1 to TRBJ1-2; 11 nucleotides match TRBD1. The V segment lost 0 bases and the J segment 4 bases; nucleotides outside the gene matches: 10. Per germline, CDR1 MGHRA and CDR2 YSYEKL. This CDR3 is built from 18 residues. CDR3 region: CASSQETRTGGLFYGYTF. CDR3 bases: TGCGCCAGCAGCCAAGAAACTAGGACAGGGGGCCTTTTCTATGGCTACACCTTC.

This sequence joins TRBV28 and TRBJ2-7; 8 nucleotides match TRBD1. From germline, CDR1 is MDHEN and CDR2 SYDVKM. V dropped 3 bases and J dropped 2; count of bases not matched to a gene: 3. This CDR3 contains 14 residues. DNA of the CDR3: TGTGCCAGCAGTTTCACAGGGGGTACCTACGAGCAGTACTTC. It yields the protein CASSFTGGTYEQYF.

This clone showed up just once. The V and J genes are TRBV12-3 or TRBV12-4 and TRBJ1-2; unclear D gene. This CDR3 region has 13 residues. V was trimmed by 5 bases and J by 4 bases, leaving 11 bases between them. CDR3 region: CASSGGWGYGYTF. The CDR3 bases are TGTGCCAGCAGTGGAGGGTGGGGCTATGGCTACACCTTC.

The V and J genes are TRBV2 and TRBJ2-7, with a possible D match to TRBD1 (6 bases). Germline loops: CDR1 SNHLY, CDR2 FYNNEI. V was trimmed by 2 bases and J by 5 bases, leaving 10 bases between them. The CDR3 sequence is 13 residues long. CDR3 DNA sequence: TGTGCCAGCAGTGAATCAGGGGCCCACGAGCAGTACTTC. Protein sequence: CASSESGAHEQYF.

This sequence joins TRBV5-1 and TRBJ2-1, with D unresolved. Germline V gene sequence: CDR1 SGHRS, CDR2 YFSETQ. This CDR3 spans 16 amino acids. The ends were cut back, 4 bases at V and 0 bases at J, with 14 bases in the middle. The CDR3 bases are TGCGCCAGCAGCACCCATCTCGCTAGCTCCTACAATGAGCAGTTCTTC. Protein: CASSTHLASSYNEQFF.

V is TRBV5-1 and J is TRBJ2-1; 8 bases map to TRBD2. The V gene's germline CDR1 is SGHRS and CDR2 YFSETQ. Trimming cost V 0 bases and J 4 bases; bases outside gene matches: 6. The CDR3 is 16 residues long. DNA for the CDR3: TGCGCCAGCAGCTTGGTCGGGAGGGCCGTTTACAATGAGCAGTTCTTC. It codes for CASSLVGRAVYNEQFF.

The chain joins TRBV6-1 to TRBJ1-6, with D hard to call. Germline lookup yields CDR1 MNHNS and CDR2 SASEGT. Trimming removed 2 bases from V and 7 bases from J, with 9 bases in between. The CDR3 length is 14 residues. The CDR3 region is CASSEFRGNSPLHF. CDR3 coding DNA: TGTGCCAGCAGTGAATTCCGGGGAAATTCACCCCTCCACTTT.

V usage is TRBV15 and J usage is TRBJ2-5; possibly TRBD1 for D (6 bases). Germline assignment: CDR1 LNHNV and CDR2 YYDKDF (reference sequence). The CDR3 extends over 15 amino acids. With 5 bases removed from V and 3 bases from J, the gap between germline ends came to 16 bases. For the CDR3, the DNA is TGTGCCACCAGCGTGGACAGACTTCAAAAAGAGACCCAGTACTTC. Encoded protein: CATSVDRLQKETQYF.

The chain joins TRBV6-5 to TRBJ2-2, with TRBD2 as a possible D gene (5 bases). V shed 8 bases and J shed 1 base, with 14 bases lying between them. The CDR3 contains 15 residues. In germline, CDR1 is MNHEY, CDR2 SVGAGI. CDR3 nucleotides: TGTGCCAGCCGTCGAACTAGACAGAACACCGGGGAGCTGTTTTTT. This codes for CASRRTRQNTGELFF.

The chain couples TRBV19 to TRBJ1-1; D is ambiguous. Germline CDR1 is LNHDA and CDR2 is SQIVND (reference sequence). There are 13 residues in the CDR3. V was shortened by 4 bases and J by 1 base, with 7 bases between the two germline ends. The CDR3 region is CASSSSRNTEAFF. DNA for the CDR3: TGTGCCAGTAGTAGTTCGCGGAACACTGAAGCTTTCTTT.

The V call is TRBV28, the J call TRBJ2-3; possible D gene TRBD2, 6 bases. CDR1 and CDR2 from the germline V gene are MDHEN and SYDVKM. CDR3 length: 13 amino acids. V lost 8 bases and J lost 7, with 16 bases in between. Here the CDR3 reads CASGGGIINTQYF. The CDR3 region has the DNA TGTGCCAGCGGTGGGGGGATCATAAATACGCAGTATTTT.

Comment on this clone: Germline and junction disagree at one end, which may indicate a read error. V gene TRBV25-1 combines with J gene TRBJ1-2; D unclear. CDR1 and CDR2 from the germline V gene are MGHDK and SYGVNS. The CDR3 has 11 amino acids. This CDR3 reads CASSDRSSKHF. CDR3 DNA: TGTGCCAGCAGTGACAGGTCGAGTAAACACTTC.

The J gene is TRBJ2-1, the V gene TRBV7-6, with 12 nucleotides matching TRBD2. V was clipped by 4 bases and J by 7 bases; unmatched bases: 5. This CDR3 is built from 15 residues. Germline V gives CDR1 SGHVS, CDR2 FNYEAQ. CDR3: CASSSLAGGLNEQFF. In nucleotides, the CDR3 is TGTGCCAGCAGCTCACTAGCGGGAGGTTTAAATGAGCAGTTCTTC.

V is TRBV5-4 and J is TRBJ2-7, with D perhaps matching TRBD1 (6 bases). V was trimmed by 4 bases and J by 3 bases, leaving 17 bases between them. Germline CDR1 and CDR2: SGHNT and YYREEE (reference sequence). The CDR3 extends over 15 amino acids. CDR3 DNA sequence: TGTGCCAGCAGCCTCCATCCAGGGGACGACTACGAGCAGTACTTC. It specifies CASSLHPGDDYEQYF.

This clone was seen a few times. J is TRBJ2-5 and V is TRBV10-3, with 9 bases that match TRBD1. Germline V gene data show CDR1 as ENHRY and CDR2 as SYGVKD. This CDR3 region has 15 residues. V shed 2 bases and J 3 bases; nucleotides not matched to a gene: 4. The CDR3 coding sequence is TGTGCCATCAGTGAGGAAGACAGGGGGAAAGAGACCCAGTACTTC. The encoded protein is CAISEEDRGKETQYF.

CDR3 in DNA: TGTGCCAGCTCACCTCTTCCGGGAGACACTGAAGCTTTCTTT. This encodes CASSPLPGDTEAFF. The rearrangement joins TRBV18 to TRBJ1-1; D call uncertain. V lost 3 bases, J lost 3 bases, and 11 bases lay in between. The CDR3 extends over 14 amino acids. Germline values: CDR1 KGHSH, CDR2 LQKENI.

The CDR3 reads CASSDRGMGETQYF. The CDR3 bases are TGTGCCAGCTCCGATCGGGGGATGGGAGAGACCCAGTACTTC. This sequence joins TRBV18 and TRBJ2-5; maybe TRBD2 (6 bases). Trimming took 6 bases from V and 4 from J, leaving 15 bases between them. CDR3 size: 14 residues. Germline-derived CDR1 and CDR2 are KGHSH and LQKENI. Full variable domain (outside the CDR3, taken from reference TRBV18 and TRBJ2-5): NAGVMQNPRHLVRRRGQEARLRCSPMKGHSHVYWYRQLPEEGLKFMVYLQKENIIDESGMPKERFSAEFPKEGPSILRIQQVVRGDSAAYFCASSDRGMGETQYFGPGTRLLVL.

J is TRBJ2-1 and V is TRBV2; the D gene is possibly TRBD2 (6 bases). Germline V lookup: CDR1 SNHLY, CDR2 FYNNEI. The CDR3 contains 12 residues. The CDR3 here is CAEGIPLDEQFF. CDR3 coding DNA: TGTGCGGAGGGGATCCCCTTGGATGAGCAGTTCTTC.

This chain joins TRBV14 and TRBJ2-5; tentatively, D is TRBD2 (5 bases). Between the trimmed V and J ends, which lost 4 bases and 1 base, there was a span of 10 bases. This CDR3 contains 14 residues. Germline V lookup: CDR1 SGHDN, CDR2 FVKESK. The CDR3 bases are TGTGCCAGCAGCCTCAGACGGGGCCAAGAGACCCAGTACTTC. Its protein product is CASSLRRGQETQYF.

This chain connects TRBV2 to TRBJ2-3; the match to TRBD1 covers 9 bases. Germline V gene sequence: CDR1 SNHLY, CDR2 FYNNEI. This CDR3 is 15 amino acids long. V shed 8 bases, J shed 1 base, and the junction held 7 bases outside the gene matches. CDR3 in DNA: TGTGCCAGCGCTCCACAGGGGGCGGGCACAGATACGCAGTATTTT. Amino acids: CASAPQGAGTDTQYF.

V and J are TRBV11-3 and TRBJ2-2; D is unresolved. CDR1 SGHNT and CDR2 YENEEA come from the germline V gene. Trimming removed 4 bases from V and 8 bases from J, with 8 bases in between. The length of the CDR3 is 12 residues. Here the CDR3 DNA reads TGTGCCAGCAGCTACCAGTCGGGGGAGCTGTTTTTT. This encodes CASSYQSGELFF. The whole variable domain, filled in from reference TRBV11-3 and TRBJ2-2, reads EAGVVQSPRYKIIEKKQPVAFWCNPISGHNTLYWYLQNLGQGPELLIRYENEEAVDDSQLPKDRFSAERLKGVDSTLKIQPAELGDSAVYLCASSYQSGELFFGEGSRLTVL.

The V gene is TRBV28, the J gene TRBJ1-3; the D gene is possibly TRBD1 (5 bases). V was pared by 6 bases and J by 2 bases, with 11 bases between. Germline V lookup: CDR1 MDHEN, CDR2 SYDVKM. This CDR3 contains 14 residues. Here the CDR3 reads CASSPVRAGNTIYF. In DNA, the CDR3 is TGTGCCAGCAGCCCGGTCAGGGCTGGAAACACCATATATTTT.

V is TRBV9 and J is TRBJ2-7, with 9 bases that match TRBD1. The length of the CDR3 is 14 residues. The trim removed 4 bases at V and 6 bases at J, leaving 8 bases unmatched. Germline V gene sequence: CDR1 SGDLS, CDR2 YYNGEE. CDR3 region: CASSTWTGEGEQYF. The CDR3 DNA reads as TGTGCCAGCAGCACCTGGACAGGGGAGGGCGAGCAGTACTTC.

The chain has TRBV10-3 and TRBJ2-3; a weak D match, TRBD1 (7 bases). This CDR3 is 14 amino acids long. CDR1 and CDR2 from the germline V gene are ENHRY and SYGVKD. V shed 3 bases and J shed 4 bases, with 11 bases lying between them. The CDR3 DNA is TGTGCCATCAGTGACCCCAGGGGGGCAGATACGCAGTATTTT. Its translation is CAISDPRGADTQYF.

The chain employs TRBV10-3 and TRBJ2-1, with TRBD2 identical over 9 bases. This CDR3 spans 16 amino acids. From germline, CDR1 is ENHRY and CDR2 SYGVKD. Trimming cost V 3 bases and J 3 bases; bases outside gene matches: 6. This CDR3 reads CAISEGGRVSYNEQFF. In DNA, the CDR3 is TGTGCCATCAGTGAAGGCGGGAGGGTAAGCTACAATGAGCAGTTCTTC.

The chain employs TRBV7-9 and TRBJ1-6; D is perhaps TRBD1 (5 bases). Germline CDR1 and CDR2: SEHNR and FQNEAQ (reference sequence). This CDR3 comprises 15 residues. Trimming cost V 6 bases and J 10 bases, with 19 bases left between them. The CDR3 is CASSGFSGRGSPLHF. CDR3 coding DNA: TGTGCCAGCAGTGGGTTTTCAGGGCGGGGGTCACCCCTCCACTTT.